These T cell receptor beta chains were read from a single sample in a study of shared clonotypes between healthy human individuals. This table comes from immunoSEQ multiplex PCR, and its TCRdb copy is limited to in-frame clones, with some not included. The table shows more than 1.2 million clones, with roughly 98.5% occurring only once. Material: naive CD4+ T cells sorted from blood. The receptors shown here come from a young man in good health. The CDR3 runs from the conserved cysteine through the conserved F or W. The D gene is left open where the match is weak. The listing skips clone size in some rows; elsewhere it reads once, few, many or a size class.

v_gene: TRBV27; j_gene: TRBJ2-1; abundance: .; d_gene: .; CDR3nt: TGTGCCAGCAGTTTAGATGGAGCCCGGGGGATCCATGAGCAGTTCTTC; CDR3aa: CASSLDGARGIHEQFF
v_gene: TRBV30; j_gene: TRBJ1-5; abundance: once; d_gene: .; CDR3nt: TGTGCCTGGAGTCTTGCGCTCGGGCAGCCCCAGCATTTT; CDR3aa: CAWSLALGQPQHF
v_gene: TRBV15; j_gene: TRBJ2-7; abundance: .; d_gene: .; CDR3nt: TGTGCCACCAGCACAGGGTTGGGACACGTAGCGGACGAGCAGTACTTC; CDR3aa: CATSTGLGHVADEQYF
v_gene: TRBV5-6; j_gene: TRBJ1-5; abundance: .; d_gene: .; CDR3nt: TGTGCCAGCAGCTTGTATGTGGGACAATCGGGCAATCAGCCCCAGCATTTT; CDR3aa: CASSLYVGQSGNQPQHF
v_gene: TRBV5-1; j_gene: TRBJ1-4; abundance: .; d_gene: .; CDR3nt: TGCGCCAGCAGCTTGTATTGGGGCATTAATGAAAAACTGTTTTTT; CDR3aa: CASSLYWGINEKLFF
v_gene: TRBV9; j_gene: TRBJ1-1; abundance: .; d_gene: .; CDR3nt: TGTGCCAGCAGCTCCTCGGGGGGGGCAGCTTTCTTT; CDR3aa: CASSSSGGAAFF
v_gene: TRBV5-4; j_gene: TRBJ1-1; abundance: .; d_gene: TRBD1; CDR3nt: TGTGCCAGCAGGTCGCAGGGGGCAGAAACTGAAGCTTTCTTT; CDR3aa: CASRSQGAETEAFF
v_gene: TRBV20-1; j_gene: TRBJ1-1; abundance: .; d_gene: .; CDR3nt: TGCAGTGCTCCGGCTCACACTGAAGCTTTCTTT; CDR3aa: CSAPAHTEAFF
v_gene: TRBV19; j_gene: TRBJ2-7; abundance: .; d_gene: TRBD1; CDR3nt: TGTGCCAGTAAAGGGGACAGGGGCACAAACTACGAGCAGTACTTC; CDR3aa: CASKGDRGTNYEQYF
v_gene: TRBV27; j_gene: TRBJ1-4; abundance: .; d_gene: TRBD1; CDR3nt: TGTGCCAGCAGTACAGGGGGCTTTCATGAAAAACTGTTTTTT; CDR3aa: CASSTGGFHEKLFF
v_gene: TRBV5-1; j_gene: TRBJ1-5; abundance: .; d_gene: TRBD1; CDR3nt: TGCGCCAGCAGCGCGACAGGGCTTAATCAGCCCCAGCATTTT; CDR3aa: CASSATGLNQPQHF
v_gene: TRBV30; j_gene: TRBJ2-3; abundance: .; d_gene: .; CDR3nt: TGTGCCTGGAGTGACAGGCTTTGGGGCAATACGCAGTATTTT; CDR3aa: CAWSDRLWGNTQYF
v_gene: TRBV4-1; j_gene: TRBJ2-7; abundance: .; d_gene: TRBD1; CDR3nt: TGCGCCAGCAGCCAAGATGGAGCGGGACAGGGATTCTCCTTC; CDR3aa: CASSQDGAGQGFSF
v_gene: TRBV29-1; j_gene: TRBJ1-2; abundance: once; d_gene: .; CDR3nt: TGCAGCGCCGGACAGAACAACTATGGCTACACCTTC; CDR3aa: CSAGQNNYGYTF
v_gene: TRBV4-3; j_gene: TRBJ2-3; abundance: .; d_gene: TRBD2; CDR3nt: TGCGCCAGCAGCTTAAGCGGGAGGTCCACAGATACGCAGTATTTT; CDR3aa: CASSLSGRSTDTQYF
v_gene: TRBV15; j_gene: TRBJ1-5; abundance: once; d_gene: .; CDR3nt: TGTGCCACCAATCAAGATGGAAGGAGCAATCAGCCCCAGCATTTT; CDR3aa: CATNQDGRSNQPQHF
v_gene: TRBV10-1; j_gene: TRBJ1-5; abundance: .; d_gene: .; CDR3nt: TGCGCCAGCAGTGGTTCGGGAAATCAGCCCCAGCATTTT; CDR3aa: CASSGSGNQPQHF
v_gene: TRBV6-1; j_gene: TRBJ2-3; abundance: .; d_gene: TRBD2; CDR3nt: TGTGCCAGCAGGATAGCGGGAGGCACAGATACGCAGTATTTT; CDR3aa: CASRIAGGTDTQYF
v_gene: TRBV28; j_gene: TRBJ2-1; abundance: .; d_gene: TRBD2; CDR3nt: TGTGCCAGCAGTCCGTGGACTAGCGGGAGGAGGAAGTTCTTC; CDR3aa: CASSPWTSGRRKFF
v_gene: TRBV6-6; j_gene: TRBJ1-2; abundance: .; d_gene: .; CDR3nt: TGTGCCGCCTGCCGTCTCTATGGCTACACCTTC; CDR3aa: CAACRLYGYTF
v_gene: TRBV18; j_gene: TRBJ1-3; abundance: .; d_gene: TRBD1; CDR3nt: TGTGCCAGCTCACCACTGGACAGGGCTGGAAACACCATATATTTT; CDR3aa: CASSPLDRAGNTIYF
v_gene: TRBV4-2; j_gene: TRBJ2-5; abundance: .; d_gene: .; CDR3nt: TGTGCCAGCAGCCACTCATTCGGGGGAGAGACCCAGTACTTC; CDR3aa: CASSHSFGGETQYF
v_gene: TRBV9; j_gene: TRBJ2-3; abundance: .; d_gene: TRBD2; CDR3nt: TGTGCCAGCAGCGTGGGCGGGAGGGGTACAGATACGCAGTATTTT; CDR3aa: CASSVGGRGTDTQYF
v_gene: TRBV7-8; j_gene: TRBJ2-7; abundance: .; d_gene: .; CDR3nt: TGTGCCAGCAACCTAGGGGGAGCCTACGAGCAGTACTTC; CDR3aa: CASNLGGAYEQYF